Listed below are T cell receptor beta chains from one sample, sequenced in a study of long-term antiretroviral therapy in people with HIV. Measured with immunoSEQ multiplex PCR; TCRdb has only the in-frame clones, and not every one. The table has over 30,000 clones, 97% seen once. The source material was unsorted PBMCs, sampled 6.9 years after starting antiretroviral therapy. Receptors were obtained from a man aged 25-40 years with HIV. Both conserved end residues are part of each CDR3. D genes are given only for firm matches. For some rows the clone size is stated as once, few or many, or as a class when expanded; others skip it.

TRBV9,TRBJ1-1,.,once,16,TGTGCCAGCAGTCCCTTACCACAGCCTCCGAACACTGAAGCTTTCTTT,CASSPLPQPPNTEAFF
TRBV7-9,TRBJ2-7,.,.,15,TGTGCCAGCAGCCCCTCCGGGGTGGATCCCTACGAGCAGTACTTC,CASSPSGVDPYEQYF
TRBV19,TRBJ1-5,TRBD1,.,17,TGTGCCAGTAGTATGACAGGGGGTCCCTATAGCAATCAGCCCCAGCATTTT,CASSMTGGPYSNQPQHF
TRBV7-3,TRBJ2-1,TRBD2,.,15,TGTGCCAGCAGCTCGGGACTAGCGGGAGTGGATGAGCAGTTCTTC,CASSSGLAGVDEQFF
TRBV4-2,TRBJ2-3,.,.,16,TGTGCCAGCAGCCAAGACGAGACAGAGAGCACAGATACGCAGTATTTT,CASSQDETESTDTQYF
TRBV7-2,TRBJ1-2,.,.,14,TGTGCCAGCGAACAGGGAAACCGGGGCTATGGTTACACCTTC,CASEQGNRGYGYTF
TRBV7-6,TRBJ2-3,TRBD2,.,17,TGTGCCAGCAGCCCCTTAATCGGGACTAGGCACACAGATACGCAGTATTTT,CASSPLIGTRHTDTQYF
TRBV9,TRBJ2-2,.,.,11,TGTGCCAGCAGCGCAACAGGGGAGCTGTTTTTT,CASSATGELFF
TRBV7-2,TRBJ2-7,.,.,13,TGTGCCAGCAGCTTGGGCATCACCTACGAGCAGTACTTC,CASSLGITYEQYF
TRBV19,TRBJ2-2,.,.,13,TGTGCCGTATACCTGCTTCCCGCCGGGGAGCTGTTTTTT,CAVYLLPAGELFF
TRBV14,TRBJ1-2,TRBD1,.,15,TGTGCCAGCAGCCAAGACCCCGGGACAGGGTATGGCTACACCTTC,CASSQDPGTGYGYTF
TRBV6-5,TRBJ1-1,.,.,13,TGTGCCAGCAGTTTCACGCGAGGTTATGAAGCTTTCTTT,CASSFTRGYEAFF
TRBV29-1,TRBJ1-4,.,.,12,TGCAGCGTTGAGCTGGGAGGAGAAAAACTGTTTTTT,CSVELGGEKLFF
TRBV27,TRBJ2-7,TRBD1,.,16,TGTGCCAGCAGCCTCTTGATCGGGACAGGGGCGTCCGAGCAGTACTTC,CASSLLIGTGASEQYF
TRBV5-6,TRBJ1-5,TRBD1,.,19,TGTGCCAGCAGCTTGCCCCCTGGGACAGGGCTTATTGGGAGTCAGCCCCAGCATTTT,CASSLPPGTGLIGSQPQHF
TRBV27,TRBJ1-5,TRBD1,.,15,TGTGCCAGCGCCTATTCAGACAGGGTCGGTCAGCCCCAGCATTTT,CASAYSDRVGQPQHF
TRBV4-3,TRBJ1-5,.,.,15,TGCGCCAGCAGCCAAGATCAAGGGTCGGGGCAGCCCCAGCATTTT,CASSQDQGSGQPQHF
TRBV18,TRBJ2-1,TRBD2,.,15,TGTGCCAGCTCACCAGCGGGGGGACACTACAATGAGCAGTTCTTC,CASSPAGGHYNEQFF
TRBV27,TRBJ2-7,.,.,14,TGTGCCAGCAGTTTATCGAGGGAGAGCAACGAGCAGTACTTC,CASSLSRESNEQYF
TRBV27,TRBJ2-7,.,.,14,TGTGCCAGCAGTTTAGTTGAGGACGTCGGGCAGCAGTACTTC,CASSLVEDVGQQYF
TRBV9,TRBJ2-5,TRBD2,.,15,TGTGCCAGCAGCACCCGGGGTAGCGGGGGCGAGACCCAGTACTTC,CASSTRGSGGETQYF
TRBV6-6,TRBJ1-1,.,.,15,TGTGCCAGCAGTTACTCTCGGACAGTTACTGCTAAAGCTTTCTTT,CASSYSRTVTAKAFF
TRBV7-6,TRBJ1-6,.,.,15,TGTGCCAGCAGCTCGGACGGAGAATATAATTCACCCCTCCACTTT,CASSSDGEYNSPLHF
TRBV27,TRBJ2-1,.,.,15,TGTGCCAGCAGTTTATACGAGGATGTTTACAATGAGCAGTTCTTC,CASSLYEDVYNEQFF